The clone carrying this T cell receptor (beta chain) appeared once. The record originates from a study of shared clonotypes between healthy human individuals. The CDR3 is 14 residues long. Germline V gives CDR1 LGHNA, CDR2 YSLEER. The V and J ends lost 5 bases and 6 bases, in that order; junction bases with no gene match: 5. The data were produced by immunoSEQ multiplex PCR, yet TCRdb's version contains in-frame clones alone and is incomplete. The repertoire holds 1.6 million or so clones, roughly 96% seen once, with approximately 1% in the top ten. This sequence was found in a man aged 30 to 39 in good health. Sequences were obtained from naive CD4+ T cells sorted from blood. Subset defined: CD45RA+ positively selected. V usage is TRBV4-3 and J usage is TRBJ2-7; 12 positions match TRBD2. The CDR3 here is CASSTRTSGTEQYF. The DNA for the CDR3 is TGCGCCAGCAGCACCCGGACTAGCGGGACCGAGCAGTACTTC.